These T cell receptor beta chains were read from a single sample in a study of OX40 agonist ivuxolimab in advanced cancers. Data came from immunoSEQ multiplex PCR; TCRdb stores just in-frame clones and leaves some out. The sample records 20,000 to 25,000 clones, approximately 90% being singletons. This specimen consisted of CD4+ or CD8+ T cells sorted from blood, obtained in a trial of the OX40 agonist ivuxolimab. Receptors were obtained from an adult with an advanced solid tumor such as melanoma, head and neck, liver or kidney cancer. Both conserved end residues are part of each CDR3. A D gene is named only where the DNA matches it firmly. Clone size is stated in some rows and not others, as once, few, many or a class when expanded.

>TRBV15|NA|TRBJ1-1|NA
CATWGVDTEAFF
TGTGCCACGTGGGGAGTCGACACTGAAGCTTTCTTT
>TRBV25-1|NA|TRBJ2-3|NA
CASSVARTTDTQYF
TGTGCCAGCAGTGTGGCCCGGACCACAGATACGCAGTATTTT
>TRBV14|few|TRBJ2-1|NA
CASSQDWNEQFF
TGTGCCAGCAGCCAGGACTGGAATGAGCAGTTCTTC
>TRBV9|once|TRBJ2-7|TRBD2
CASSESGGTYEQYF
TGTGCCAGCAGCGAGAGCGGGGGCACCTACGAGCAGTACTTC
>TRBV6-6|NA|TRBJ1-2|NA
CASSSTPGEDGYTF
TGTGCCAGCAGTTCTACCCCAGGGGAGGATGGCTACACCTTC
>TRBV7-9|NA|TRBJ1-1|NA
CASSRGNTEAFF
TGTGCCAGCTCCAGGGGGAACACTGAAGCTTTCTTT
>TRBV13|NA|TRBJ1-1|NA
CASSPPEWGVAEAFF
TGTGCCAGCAGCCCCCCGGAGTGGGGAGTCGCTGAAGCTTTCTTT
>TRBV12-5|large|TRBJ2-7|NA
CASVPETVFTYEQYF
TGTGCTAGTGTCCCAGAGACAGTTTTTACCTACGAGCAGTACTTC
>TRBV7-9|NA|TRBJ1-2|TRBD1
CASSYTGGSVIGYTF
TGTGCCAGCAGCTACACAGGGGGATCCGTTATCGGCTACACCTTC
>TRBV27|NA|TRBJ1-1|NA
CASVGTEAFF
TGTGCATCCGTGGGAACTGAAGCTTTCTTT
>TRBV11-2|NA|TRBJ1-2|NA
CASLPRGGGSRGYGYTF
TGTGCCAGCCTGCCCCGGGGTGGCGGGTCGAGGGGATATGGCTACACCTTC
>TRBV27|NA|TRBJ2-2|NA
CASSTAGELFF
TGTGCCAGCAGTACCGCCGGGGAGCTGTTTTTT
>TRBV7-8|NA|TRBJ2-7|NA
CASSFPGPNHEQYF
TGTGCCAGCAGCTTCCCCGGGCCCAACCACGAGCAGTACTTC
>TRBV5-1|NA|TRBJ2-5|TRBD2
CASSLETSGLQETQYF
TGCGCCAGCAGCTTGGAGACTAGCGGGCTCCAAGAGACCCAGTACTTC
>TRBV25-1|NA|TRBJ2-7|TRBD1
CASSESGTDYEQYF
TGTGCCAGCAGTGAATCGGGGACAGACTACGAGCAGTACTTC
>TRBV5-4|few|TRBJ2-3|TRBD2
CASSGGLAGDTDTQYF
TGTGCCAGCAGCGGAGGACTAGCGGGGGACACAGATACGCAGTATTTT
>TRBV4-1|NA|TRBJ2-1|NA
CASSQDPVGHNEQFF
TGCGCCAGCAGCCAAGACCCCGTAGGTCACAATGAGCAGTTCTTC
>TRBV30|NA|TRBJ2-5|NA
CAWSVQTLETQYF
TGTGCCTGGAGTGTACAGACTCTGGAGACCCAGTACTTC
>TRBV5-6|NA|TRBJ2-1|TRBD2
CASGPSGATNEQFF
TGTGCCAGCGGACCTAGCGGGGCTACAAATGAGCAGTTCTTC
>TRBV6-6|NA|TRBJ2-1|NA
CASRDLPGSHNEQFF
TGTGCCAGCAGGGACCTACCGGGATCCCACAATGAGCAGTTCTTC
>TRBV27|once|TRBJ1-4|NA
CASSRGGSELFF
TGTGCCAGCAGTCGGGGGGGTTCGGAACTGTTTTTT
>TRBV19|NA|TRBJ2-1|NA
CATGRDPIYNEQFF
TGTGCCACCGGAAGGGACCCGATTTACAATGAGCAGTTCTTC